The 7 T cell receptor beta chains below were found in one sample sequenced in a study of T cells after posttransplantation cyclophosphamide. A marrow graft followed busulfan-fludarabine conditioning, with cyclophosphamide on days +3 and +4. Profiled with immunoSEQ multiplex PCR; TCRdb holds only in-frame clones, not every one. The table includes thousands of clones, over 65% detected once. The material was PBMCs, obtained after allogeneic stem cell transplant with posttransplant cyclophosphamide. The receptors shown here come from a female patient in her thirties or forties who received an allogeneic stem cell transplant from an unrelated donor, was CMV-positive, and had no GVHD. The T cells may come from the graft donor.

The chain is built from TRBV29-1 and TRBJ2-2; possible D gene TRBD2, 7 bases. CDR3 length: 13 residues. Per the germline V gene, CDR1 is SQVTM and CDR2 is ANQGSEA. V lost 4 bases to trimming and J lost 6 bases, with 12 bases between them. The CDR3: CSVAGGQAGELFF. CDR3 DNA sequence: TGCAGCGTTGCCGGGGGGCAGGCCGGGGAGCTGTTTTTT.

J is TRBJ1-1 and V is TRBV18; weak D call: TRBD1 (5 bases). The CDR3 runs 18 residues. Trimming left V 2 bases short and J 1 base short, with 20 bases between. Germline CDR1 KGHSH, CDR2 LQKENI. The CDR3 protein is CASSPAGHVGSSNTEAFF. The CDR3 DNA reads as TGTGCCAGCTCACCAGCCGGACACGTAGGATCCTCGAACACTGAAGCTTTCTTT.

V usage is TRBV13 and J usage is TRBJ2-3; possible D gene TRBD2, 6 bases. Germline V CDR1 and CDR2: PRHDT, FYEKMQ (reference sequence). The CDR3 has 13 residues. Trimming shortened V by 5 bases and J by 4 bases, and 10 bases separated the two germline ends. CDR3 bases: TGTGCCAGCAGCCCCTCGGGGGCAGATACGCAGTATTTT. It specifies CASSPSGADTQYF. Full variable domain (rest looked up from reference TRBV13 and TRBJ2-3): AAGVIQSPRHLIKEKRETATLKCYPIPRHDTVYWYQQGPGQDPQFLISFYEKMQSDKGSIPDRFSAQQFSDYHSELNMSSLELGDSALYFCASSPSGADTQYFGPGTRLTVL.

This clone was seen just once. The chain joins TRBV7-2 to TRBJ1-2; D is possibly TRBD1 (6 bases). The V end was cut by 6 bases, the J end by 1 base, with 15 bases between. The V gene's germline CDR1 is SGHTA and CDR2 FQGNSA. CDR3 length: 15 amino acids. The CDR3 protein is CASSPQGPFNYGYTF. Here the CDR3 DNA reads TGTGCCAGCAGTCCTCAGGGGCCCTTTAACTATGGCTACACCTTC. Together with reference TRBV7-2 and TRBJ1-2, the CDR3 gives the full variable domain: GAGVSQSPSNKVTEKGKDVELRCDPISGHTALYWYRQSLGQGLEFLIYFQGNSAPDKSGLPSDRFSAERTGGSVSTLTIQRTQQEDSAVYLCASSPQGPFNYGYTFGSGTRLTVV.

The chain employs TRBV27 and TRBJ1-1, with 11 positions matching TRBD1. After removal of 4 bases from V and 5 bases from J, the junction contained 3 bases not matched to a gene. CDR3 length: 14 residues. Germline V gene sequence: CDR1 MNHEY, CDR2 SMNVEV (reference sequence). The CDR3 DNA reads TGTGCCAGCAGTTGGACAGGGGGCCGGACTGAAGCTTTCTTT. Translation: CASSWTGGRTEAFF.

The chain is built from TRBV7-2 and TRBJ2-2; 7 nucleotides agree with TRBD1. V shed 5 bases, J shed 5 bases, and the junction held 17 bases outside the gene matches. CDR3 length: 18 amino acids. Per germline, CDR1 SGHTA and CDR2 FQGNSA. CDR3 DNA: TGTGCCAGCAGCCCCCTGAGGGGGCCCCTTAGGGGGACCGGGGAGCTGTTTTTT. It yields the protein CASSPLRGPLRGTGELFF.

The J gene is TRBJ2-7, the V gene TRBV5-1; tentatively, D is TRBD1 (6 bases). CDR1 is SGHRS and CDR2 is YFSETQ in the germline V gene. The V gene lost 0 bases and the J gene lost 5 bases, with 12 bases spanning the gap. The CDR3 spans 14 residues. The CDR3 DNA reads as TGCGCCAGCAGCTTGGGCCAGGGGAACGACGAGCAGTACTTC. This gives the protein CASSLGQGNDEQYF.